This entry concerns a single TCR beta chain. Per the germline V gene, CDR1 is MDHEN and CDR2 is SYDVKM. The CDR3 extends over 12 amino acids. V lost 6 bases and J lost 9; bases outside the gene matches: 6. This sample was taken from a study of blood T cells in healthy people across ages. For the second PCR, which ran for about 6 to 11 cycles, a sample-barcoded 5' primer and a J-beta primer mix were used. TCRdb re-derived calls from the 5' RACE reads in MiXCR, one entry per CDR3 protein. The sample yields about 1,800,000 distinct CDR3 sequences, approximately 30% seen once. The TCR was taken from a woman in her thirties in good health. Specimen: blood. The genes are TRBV28 and TRBJ1-2; 8 bases align to TRBD1. CDR3 DNA sequence: TGTGCCAGCAGGTCGGACAGGGCTAGCTACACCTTC. It codes for CASRSDRASYTF.